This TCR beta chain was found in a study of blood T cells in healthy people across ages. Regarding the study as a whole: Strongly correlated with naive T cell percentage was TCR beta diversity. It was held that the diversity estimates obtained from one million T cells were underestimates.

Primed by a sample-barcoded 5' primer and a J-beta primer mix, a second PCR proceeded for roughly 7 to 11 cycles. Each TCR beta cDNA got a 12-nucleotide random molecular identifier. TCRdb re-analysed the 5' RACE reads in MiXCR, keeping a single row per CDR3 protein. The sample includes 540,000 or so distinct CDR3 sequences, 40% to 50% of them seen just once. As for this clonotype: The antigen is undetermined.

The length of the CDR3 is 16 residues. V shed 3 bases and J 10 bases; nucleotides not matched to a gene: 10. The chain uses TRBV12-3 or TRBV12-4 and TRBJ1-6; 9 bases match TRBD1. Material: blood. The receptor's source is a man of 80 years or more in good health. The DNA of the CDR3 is TGTGCCAGCAGTTTTTTTACAGGGGGCTATTTGTCACCCCTCCACTTT. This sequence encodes CASSFFTGGYLSPLHF.